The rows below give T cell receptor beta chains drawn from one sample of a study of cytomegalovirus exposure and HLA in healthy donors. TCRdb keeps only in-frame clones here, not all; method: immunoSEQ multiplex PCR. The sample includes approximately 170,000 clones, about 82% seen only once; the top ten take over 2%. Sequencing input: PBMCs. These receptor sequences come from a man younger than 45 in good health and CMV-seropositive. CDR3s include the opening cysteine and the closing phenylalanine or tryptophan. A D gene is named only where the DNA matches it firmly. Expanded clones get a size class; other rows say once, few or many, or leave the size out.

CDR3: CAWSPTLAGGERDTQYF; DNA: TGTGCCTGGAGCCCCACTCTAGCGGGGGGGGAGCGGGATACGCAGTATTTT; D: TRBD2; size: -; J: TRBJ2-3; V: TRBV30
CDR3: CASSLGAAAAFF; DNA: TGTGCCAGCAGTCTAGGGGCCGCGGCAGCTTTCTTT; D: -; size: -; J: TRBJ1-1; V: TRBV6-6
CDR3: CASSSWGGSYNEQFF; DNA: TGTGCCAGCAGCTCCTGGGGAGGCTCCTACAATGAGCAGTTCTTC; D: -; size: once; J: TRBJ2-1; V: TRBV7-2
CDR3: CASSYVAGGSYEQYF; DNA: TGTGCCAGCAGTTACGTAGCGGGGGGCTCCTACGAGCAGTACTTC; D: TRBD2; size: -; J: TRBJ2-7; V: TRBV6-6
CDR3: CASSSTGFNQPQHF; DNA: TGTGCCAGCAGTTCCACAGGATTCAATCAGCCCCAGCATTTT; D: -; size: -; J: TRBJ1-5; V: TRBV27
CDR3: CASSLGLSGLGAITDTQYF; DNA: TGTGCCAGCAGCTTAGGGCTATCGGGACTTGGGGCTATCACAGATACGCAGTATTTT; D: -; size: -; J: TRBJ2-3; V: TRBV11-3
CDR3: CASADLTGGGQTQYF; DNA: TGTGCTAGTGCCGACCTGACGGGGGGCGGTCAGACCCAGTACTTC; D: -; size: -; J: TRBJ2-5; V: TRBV12-5
CDR3: CASSLATGQAHEAFF; DNA: TGTGCCAGCAGCTTAGCCACGGGACAGGCACATGAAGCTTTCTTT; D: TRBD1; size: -; J: TRBJ1-1; V: TRBV7-9
CDR3: CASSTGVTDTQYF; DNA: TGTGCCAGCAGCACCGGGGTTACAGATACGCAGTATTTT; D: -; size: -; J: TRBJ2-3; V: TRBV7-2
CDR3: CASSQDSPPSDEQFF; DNA: TGTGCCAGCAGCCAGGACTCACCCCCTTCCGATGAGCAGTTCTTC; D: -; size: -; J: TRBJ2-1; V: TRBV6-5
CDR3: CASSPVRVVRNTIYF; DNA: TGCGCCAGCAGTCCAGTCAGGGTTGTAAGAAACACCATATATTTT; D: -; size: -; J: TRBJ1-3; V: TRBV23-1
CDR3: CAISGQGLDEQYF; DNA: TGTGCCATCAGTGGACAGGGGCTGGACGAGCAGTACTTC; D: TRBD1; size: -; J: TRBJ2-7; V: TRBV10-3
CDR3: CASSEKRGDNYGYTF; DNA: TGTGCCAGCAGTGAAAAACGGGGGGATAACTATGGCTACACCTTC; D: -; size: -; J: TRBJ1-2; V: TRBV2
CDR3: CASSVEGLSTDTQYF; DNA: TGTGCCAGCAGCGTAGAGGGACTGAGCACAGATACGCAGTATTTT; D: -; size: -; J: TRBJ2-3; V: TRBV9
CDR3: CASSEYPAGLQGNEQFF; DNA: TGTGCCAGCAGTGAATACCCGGCAGGGCTCCAAGGCAATGAGCAGTTCTTC; D: -; size: -; J: TRBJ2-1; V: TRBV25-1
CDR3: CASKQGDYGYTF; DNA: TGTGCCAGCAAACAGGGTGACTATGGCTACACCTTC; D: -; size: -; J: TRBJ1-2; V: TRBV6-5
CDR3: CASSQVGGYEQYF; DNA: TGCGCCAGCAGCCAAGTCGGAGGATACGAGCAGTACTTC; D: -; size: few; J: TRBJ2-7; V: TRBV4-1
CDR3: CASSFGQAPGNEQYF; DNA: TGCGCCAGCAGCTTCGGACAGGCCCCAGGGAACGAGCAGTACTTC; D: TRBD1; size: -; J: TRBJ2-7; V: TRBV5-1
CDR3: CASSTRTSGGNEQFF; DNA: TGTGCCAGCAGCACGCGGACTAGCGGGGGGAATGAGCAGTTCTTC; D: TRBD2; size: -; J: TRBJ2-1; V: TRBV7-9
CDR3: CASSPGDRAGELFF; DNA: TGTGCCAGCAGCCCGGGGGACAGGGCCGGGGAGCTGTTTTTT; D: TRBD1; size: -; J: TRBJ2-2; V: TRBV7-6
CDR3: CASSIEAGGGDTQYF; DNA: TGTGCCAGCAGCATAGAAGCGGGGGGAGGGGATACGCAGTATTTT; D: TRBD2; size: -; J: TRBJ2-3; V: TRBV5-6
CDR3: CASSYSMSGELFF; DNA: TGTGCCAGCAGTTACAGCATGTCCGGGGAGCTGTTTTTT; D: -; size: -; J: TRBJ2-2; V: TRBV6-5
CDR3: CASRAGGINYGYTF; DNA: TGTGCCAGCAGGGCGGGGGGGATTAACTATGGCTACACCTTC; D: -; size: -; J: TRBJ1-2; V: TRBV2
CDR3: CASSQDGTGGTEAFF; DNA: TGCGCCAGCAGCCAAGATGGGACAGGGGGGACTGAAGCTTTCTTT; D: TRBD1; size: -; J: TRBJ1-1; V: TRBV4-1
CDR3: CATSRGEGWGYTF; DNA: TGTGCCACCAGCAGAGGGGAGGGATGGGGCTACACCTTC; D: -; size: -; J: TRBJ1-2; V: TRBV15
CDR3: CASSVVGGPSSFYEQYF; DNA: TGTGCCAGCAGCGTAGTGGGGGGGCCGTCTTCCTTCTACGAGCAGTACTTC; D: -; size: -; J: TRBJ2-7; V: TRBV9
CDR3: CASSEVGGRADTQYF; DNA: TGTGCCAGCAGTGAGGTGGGGGGGCGTGCAGATACGCAGTATTTT; D: -; size: -; J: TRBJ2-3; V: TRBV6-4
CDR3: CASSTRNTGELFF; DNA: TGTGCTAGCAGCACCAGAAACACCGGGGAGCTGTTTTTT; D: -; size: -; J: TRBJ2-2; V: TRBV7-7
CDR3: CASSKGQLLYGYTF; DNA: TGTGCCAGTAGTAAGGGACAGCTCCTCTATGGCTACACCTTC; D: TRBD1; size: -; J: TRBJ1-2; V: TRBV19
CDR3: CASRDLWDGELFF; DNA: TGTGCCAGCAGGGACTTATGGGACGGGGAGCTGTTTTTT; D: -; size: -; J: TRBJ2-2; V: TRBV6-1
CDR3: CASSSRDFSGGAGEQFF; DNA: TGTGCCAGCAGTTCCCGCGACTTTAGCGGGGGGGCCGGTGAGCAGTTCTTC; D: TRBD2; size: -; J: TRBJ2-1; V: TRBV27
CDR3: CASSPPIGTSGRDTQYF; DNA: TGTGCCAGCAGCCCACCAATCGGGACTAGCGGGAGGGATACGCAGTATTTT; D: TRBD2; size: -; J: TRBJ2-3; V: TRBV13
CDR3: CASSIESGVMRELFF; DNA: TGTGCCAGTAGTATCGAGAGCGGGGTCATGCGGGAGCTGTTTTTT; D: TRBD2; size: -; J: TRBJ2-2; V: TRBV19
CDR3: CASSQAPGWDSPLHF; DNA: TGTGCCAGCAGCCAGGCCCCAGGGTGGGATTCACCCCTCCACTTT; D: -; size: few; J: TRBJ1-6; V: TRBV7-9
CDR3: CASSLVVSGAAEQFF; DNA: TGTGCCAGCAGCTTAGTTGTTAGCGGGGCGGCGGAGCAGTTCTTC; D: TRBD2; size: -; J: TRBJ2-1; V: TRBV7-8
CDR3: CASSQGIAGASYEQYF; DNA: TGCGCCAGCAGCCAAGGGATAGCGGGGGCGTCCTACGAGCAGTACTTC; D: TRBD2; size: -; J: TRBJ2-7; V: TRBV4-3
CDR3: CASSFTPQGVTFYEQYF; DNA: TGTGCCAGCAGTTTTACCCCACAGGGGGTGACCTTCTACGAGCAGTACTTC; D: TRBD1; size: -; J: TRBJ2-7; V: TRBV28
CDR3: CASSQQGSVGTEAFF; DNA: TGTGCCAGCAGTCAACAGGGAAGTGTAGGGACTGAAGCTTTCTTT; D: -; size: -; J: TRBJ1-1; V: TRBV6-5
CDR3: CSVDPSRGASTDTQYF; DNA: TGCAGCGTTGACCCTTCGCGGGGGGCGAGCACAGATACGCAGTATTTT; D: TRBD2; size: -; J: TRBJ2-3; V: TRBV29-1
CDR3: CSVVGGQMDRGVFPHGYTF; DNA: TGCAGCGTTGTGGGGGGGCAGATGGACAGGGGTGTTTTTCCGCATGGCTACACCTTC; D: TRBD1; size: -; J: TRBJ1-2; V: TRBV29-1
CDR3: CASSVATGRANTQYF; DNA: TGTGCCAGCAGCGTAGCTACGGGGAGGGCCAATACGCAGTATTTT; D: TRBD2; size: -; J: TRBJ2-3; V: TRBV7-6